The 18 T cell receptor beta chains listed next were all sequenced from one sample in a study of T cells after yellow fever vaccination. TCRdb re-called the 5' RACE reads through MiXCR, storing one row per CDR3 protein. The data hold about 30,000 distinct CDR3 sequences, with nearly 4.5% observed a single time. This specimen consisted of CD8+ T cells sorted from PBMCs, obtained 5 days after the yellow fever booster vaccination. All receptors come from a man aged 25-40 years who received the YFV17D yellow fever vaccine.

This clonotype was observed many times. The chain has TRBV5-4 and TRBJ2-7, with D unclear. Trimming shortened V by 1 base and J by 2 bases, and 10 bases separated the two germline ends. The CDR3 contains 14 residues. Looked up from germline, CDR1 is SGHNT and CDR2 is YYREEE (reference sequence). The CDR3 loop is CASSLHPPPYEQYF. In DNA form, the CDR3 reads TGTGCCAGCAGCTTGCACCCTCCCCCCTACGAGCAGTACTTC.

Comment on this clonotype: It may be a read error: a sequence one base away is much more abundant. The chain combines TRBV25-1 with TRBJ2-5, with a possible D match to TRBD2 (6 bases). The CDR3 sequence is 12 residues long. Between the trimmed V and J ends, which lost 3 bases and 8 bases, there was a span of 10 bases. The V gene's germline CDR1 is MGHDK and CDR2 SYGVNS. CDR3 amino acids: CASSDGSDTQYF. CDR3 nucleotides: TGTGCCAGCAGTGACGGGAGCGACACCCAGTACTTC. The whole variable domain, remainder taken from reference TRBV25-1 and TRBJ2-5, is EADIYQTPRYLVIGTGKKITLECSQTMGHDKMYWYQQDPGMELHLIHYSYGVNSTEKGDLSSESTVSRIRTEHFPLTLESARPSHTSQYLCASSDGSDTQYFGPGTRLLVL.

This clonotype appeared a few times. The rearrangement links TRBV7-9 to TRBJ2-1; possible D gene TRBD2, 5 bases. Trimming took 2 bases from V and 3 from J, leaving 11 bases between them. The CDR3 is 15 residues long. Germline CDR1 SEHNR, CDR2 FQNEAQ (reference sequence). The CDR3: CASSLTGIGYNEQFF. Here the CDR3 DNA reads TGTGCCAGCAGCTTAACCGGGATTGGCTACAATGAGCAGTTCTTC.

Ten or more counts support this clonotype. J is TRBJ2-2 and V is TRBV4-2, with 9 bases fitting TRBD1. The CDR3 sequence is 15 residues long. Germline V gene data show CDR1 as LGHNA and CDR2 as YNFKEQ. Trimming removed 4 bases from V and 4 bases from J; junction bases left unmatched: 4. CDR3 sequence reads: CASSRPGQGTGELFF. CDR3 in DNA: TGTGCCAGCAGCCGACCGGGACAGGGCACCGGGGAGCTGTTTTTT.

This clonotype was counted ten times or more. The genes are TRBV6-1 and TRBJ2-3, with 7 bases lining up with TRBD2. V shed 7 bases and J 4 bases; nucleotides not matched to a gene: 5. CDR1 and CDR2 from the germline V gene are MNHNS and SASEGT. The CDR3 totals 13 residues. The CDR3 DNA sequence: TGTGCCAGCACAACTAGCGTAGCAGATACGCAGTATTTT. Its protein product is CASTTSVADTQYF.

There are many counts of this clonotype. The V call is TRBV7-9, the J call TRBJ2-2, with TRBD2 as a possible D gene (6 bases). CDR1 and CDR2 (germline): SEHNR, FQNEAQ (reference sequence). Between the trimmed V and J ends, which lost 5 bases and 8 bases, there was a span of 12 bases. This CDR3 is built from 13 residues. The CDR3 is CASSPRERGELFF. The CDR3 DNA sequence: TGTGCCAGCAGCCCACGGGAGCGTGGGGAGCTGTTTTTT.

This clonotype was seen repeatedly, ten times or more. The rearrangement links TRBV29-1 to TRBJ2-3; 12 nucleotides align to TRBD2. The CDR3 length is 15 residues. V was clipped by 4 bases and J by 4 bases; unmatched bases: 6. Germline CDR1 SQVTM, CDR2 ANQGSEA. CDR3 loop: CSVGETSGSADTQYF. The CDR3 coding sequence is TGCAGCGTTGGAGAGACTAGCGGGAGTGCAGATACGCAGTATTTT.

This clonotype came up many times. The chain recombines TRBV21-1 with TRBJ2-7; no DNA check was done on the table's D call, TRBD2. TRBV21-1 is annotated as a pseudogene. The CDR3 contains 14 residues. Here the CDR3 reads CASSKGLLVYEQYF. CDR3 nucleotide sequence: TGTGCCAGCAGCAAGGGACTATTGGTCTACGAGCAGTACTTC.

This clonotype was observed at least ten times. V gene TRBV7-8 combines with J gene TRBJ1-1; D unresolved. The CDR3 extends over 12 amino acids. Trimming took off 4 bases at V and 8 bases at J, with 11 bases between the two ends. Germline assignment: CDR1 SGHVS and CDR2 FQNEAQ. The CDR3 sequence: CASSSRGGEAFF. The CDR3 region has the DNA TGTGCCAGCAGCTCCCGTGGAGGGGAAGCTTTCTTT.

This clonotype was seen ten or more times. The chain is built from TRBV5-5 and TRBJ2-5, with TRBD2 as a possible D gene (6 bases). CDR3 length equals 13 residues. Germline-derived CDR1 and CDR2 are SGHKS and YYEKEE (reference sequence). Trimming cost V 6 bases and J 2 bases, with 11 bases left between them. The CDR3 loop is CASISGGQETQYF. DNA of the CDR3: TGTGCCAGCATCTCTGGGGGGCAAGAGACCCAGTACTTC.

This clonotype has ten or more counts. The CDR3 DNA follows: TGTGCCAGCCAGGGTATACGGGAGAACACCGGGGAGCTGTTTTTT. This codes for CASQGIRENTGELFF. This chain joins TRBV25-1 and TRBJ2-2, with D perhaps assigned TRBD1 or TRBD2 (5 bases each). This CDR3 contains 15 residues. Germline assignment: CDR1 MGHDK and CDR2 SYGVNS. V dropped 8 bases and J dropped 1 base, with 14 bases sitting between them.

This clonotype was recorded at least ten times. The gene calls are TRBV28 and TRBJ2-5; the D gene could be TRBD1 or TRBD2 (5 bases each). The V end was cut by 4 bases, the J end by 1 base, with 16 bases between. This CDR3 spans 16 amino acids. Germline values: CDR1 MDHEN, CDR2 SYDVKM. The CDR3 region has the DNA TGTGCCAGCAGTTCCCCCGGGACGTCCACCCAAGAGACCCAGTACTTC. Protein product: CASSSPGTSTQETQYF.

In its sample, this clonotype was seen many times. CDR3 DNA: TGCAGTGCTAGAGATTATAGGGGCGAGAACAATGAGCAGTTCTTC. Protein sequence: CSARDYRGENNEQFF. The V and J genes are TRBV20-1 and TRBJ2-1; weak D call: TRBD1 (5 bases). CDR1 is DFQATT, CDR2 SNEGSKA, per germline (reference sequence). The CDR3 length is 15 residues. The V end was cut by 0 bases, the J end by 5 bases, with 14 bases between.

Ten or more counts support this clonotype. This rearrangement joins TRBV4-3 to TRBJ2-7; D may correspond to TRBD1 or TRBD2 (5 bases each). Trimming removed 0 bases at V and 6 bases at J, with 18 bases between. This CDR3 spans 16 amino acids. The V gene's germline CDR1 is LGHNA and CDR2 YSLEER. The CDR3 DNA reads TGCGCCAGCAGCCAAGATACCCGGGGCAGTGGGAGCGAGCAGTACTTC. Translated: CASSQDTRGSGSEQYF.

In its sample, this clonotype was seen many times. J is TRBJ2-1 and V is TRBV20-1, with D unresolved. Trimming stripped 1 base from V and 4 bases from J, with 11 bases between. Germline-derived CDR1 and CDR2 are DFQATT and SNEGSKA (reference sequence). The CDR3 totals 14 residues. CDR3 region: CSARVPRGYNEQFF. CDR3 coding DNA: TGCAGTGCTAGAGTCCCTAGAGGTTACAATGAGCAGTTCTTC.

This clonotype has a count of ten or more. The V and J genes are TRBV20-1 and TRBJ2-7, with 11 positions matching TRBD2. CDR1 is DFQATT and CDR2 is SNEGSKA in the germline V gene (reference sequence). V dropped 5 bases and J dropped 4; count of bases not matched to a gene: 4. The CDR3 covers 13 residues. The CDR3 loop is CSARTSGSYEQYF. The CDR3 bases are TGCAGTGCTCGTACTAGCGGGAGTTACGAGCAGTACTTC.

This clonotype was seen only a few times. At one end the junction does not follow the germline gene, possibly because of a read error. V is TRBV3-1 and J is TRBJ2-7; D is ambiguous. The CDR3 totals 15 residues. The germline gives CDR1 LGHDT, CDR2 YNNKEL (reference sequence). Here the CDR3 reads CASTQVGWMGYEQYF. CDR3 in DNA: TGTGCCAGCACCCAAGTTGGGTGGATGGGCTACGAGCAGTACTTC.

This clonotype was counted ten times or more. The rearrangement uses TRBV14 and TRBJ2-7; D uncertain. The CDR3 has 14 residues. Trimming cost V 4 bases and J 6 bases, with 16 bases left between them. CDR1 and CDR2 from the germline V gene are SGHDN and FVKESK. The CDR3 loop reads CASSPNPPTREQYF. The CDR3, as DNA: TGTGCCAGCAGCCCGAATCCCCCCACACGCGAGCAGTACTTC. Looking up the rest from reference TRBV14 and TRBJ2-7 gives the full variable domain: EAGVTQFPSHSVIEKGQTVTLRCDPISGHDNLYWYRRVMGKEIKFLLHFVKESKQDESGMPNNRFLAERTGGTYSTLKVQPAELEDSGVYFCASSPNPPTREQYFGPGTRLTVT.